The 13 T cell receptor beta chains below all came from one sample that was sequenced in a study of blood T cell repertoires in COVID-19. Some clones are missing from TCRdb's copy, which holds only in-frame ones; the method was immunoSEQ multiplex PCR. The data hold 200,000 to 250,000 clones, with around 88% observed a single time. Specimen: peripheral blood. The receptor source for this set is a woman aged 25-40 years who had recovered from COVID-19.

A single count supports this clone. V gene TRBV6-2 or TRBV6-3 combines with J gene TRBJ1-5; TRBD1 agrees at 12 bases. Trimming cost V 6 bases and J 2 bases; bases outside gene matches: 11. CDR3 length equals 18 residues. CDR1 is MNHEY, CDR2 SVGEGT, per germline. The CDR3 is CASSPGQGAIVGNQPQHF. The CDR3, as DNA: TGTGCCAGCAGCCCGGGACAGGGGGCGATAGTTGGCAATCAGCCCCAGCATTTT.

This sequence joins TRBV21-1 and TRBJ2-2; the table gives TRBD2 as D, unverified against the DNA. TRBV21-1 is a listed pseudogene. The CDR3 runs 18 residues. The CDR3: CASSKDAGGLPNTGELFF. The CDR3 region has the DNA TGTGCCAGCAGCAAAGACGCGGGGGGCCTCCCTAACACAGGGGAGCTGTTTTTT.

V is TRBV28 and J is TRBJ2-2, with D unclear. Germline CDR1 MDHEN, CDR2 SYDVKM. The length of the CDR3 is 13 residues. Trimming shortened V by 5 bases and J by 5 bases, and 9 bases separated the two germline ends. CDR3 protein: CASSPTRTGELFF. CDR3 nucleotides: TGTGCCAGCAGTCCCACGAGAACCGGGGAGCTGTTTTTT.

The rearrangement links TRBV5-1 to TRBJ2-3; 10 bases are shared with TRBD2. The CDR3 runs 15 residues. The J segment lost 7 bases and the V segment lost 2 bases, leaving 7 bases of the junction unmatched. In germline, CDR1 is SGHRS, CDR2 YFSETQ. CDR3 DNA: TGCGCCAGCAGCTTATCTAGCGGGGGAGCTAATACGCAGTATTTT. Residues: CASSLSSGGANTQYF.

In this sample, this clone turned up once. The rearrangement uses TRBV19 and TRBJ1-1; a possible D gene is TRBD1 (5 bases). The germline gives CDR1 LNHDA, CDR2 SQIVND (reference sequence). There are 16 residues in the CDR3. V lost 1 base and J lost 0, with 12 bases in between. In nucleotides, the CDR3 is TGTGCCAGTAGTATAGGGAGGGGCAACATGAACACTGAAGCTTTCTTT. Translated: CASSIGRGNMNTEAFF.

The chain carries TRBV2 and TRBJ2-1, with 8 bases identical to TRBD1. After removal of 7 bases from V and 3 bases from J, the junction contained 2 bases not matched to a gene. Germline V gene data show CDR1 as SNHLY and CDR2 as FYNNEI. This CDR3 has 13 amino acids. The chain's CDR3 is CASKGQDYNEQFF. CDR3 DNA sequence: TGTGCCAGCAAGGGACAGGACTACAATGAGCAGTTCTTC.

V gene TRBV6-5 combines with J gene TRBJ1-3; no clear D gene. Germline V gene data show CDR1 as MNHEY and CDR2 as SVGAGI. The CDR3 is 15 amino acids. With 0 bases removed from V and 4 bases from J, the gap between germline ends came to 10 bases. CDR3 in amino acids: CASSYSYSEGNTIYF. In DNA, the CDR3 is TGTGCCAGCAGTTACTCCTACTCCGAGGGAAACACCATATATTTT.

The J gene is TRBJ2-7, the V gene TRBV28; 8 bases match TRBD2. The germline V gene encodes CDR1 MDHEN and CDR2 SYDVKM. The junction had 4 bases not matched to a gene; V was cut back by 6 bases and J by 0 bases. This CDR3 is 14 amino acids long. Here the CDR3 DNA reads TGTGCCAGCAGGCCCCGGGGGGGCTCCTACGAGCAGTACTTC. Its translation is CASRPRGGSYEQYF.

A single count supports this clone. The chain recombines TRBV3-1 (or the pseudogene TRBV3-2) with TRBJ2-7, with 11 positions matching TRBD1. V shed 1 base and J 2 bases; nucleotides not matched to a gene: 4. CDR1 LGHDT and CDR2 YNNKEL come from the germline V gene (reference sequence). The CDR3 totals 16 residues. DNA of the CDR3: TGTGCCAGCAGCCAAGTAGTGGGACAGGGGGCCTACGAGCAGTACTTC. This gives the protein CASSQVVGQGAYEQYF.

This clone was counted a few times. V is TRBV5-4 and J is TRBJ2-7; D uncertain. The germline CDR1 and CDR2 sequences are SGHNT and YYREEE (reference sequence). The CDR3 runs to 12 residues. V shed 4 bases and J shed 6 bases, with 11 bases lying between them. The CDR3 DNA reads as TGTGCCAGCAGCATTGTGGGCGTCGAGCAGTACTTC. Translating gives CASSIVGVEQYF.

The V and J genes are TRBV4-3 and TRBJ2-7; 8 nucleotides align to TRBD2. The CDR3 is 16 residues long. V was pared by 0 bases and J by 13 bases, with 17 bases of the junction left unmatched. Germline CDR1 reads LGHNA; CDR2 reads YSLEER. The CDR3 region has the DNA TGCGCCAGCAGCCAAGACCTATCTTTAAGGACTAGCTCCAGTTACTTC. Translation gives CASSQDLSLRTSSSYF.

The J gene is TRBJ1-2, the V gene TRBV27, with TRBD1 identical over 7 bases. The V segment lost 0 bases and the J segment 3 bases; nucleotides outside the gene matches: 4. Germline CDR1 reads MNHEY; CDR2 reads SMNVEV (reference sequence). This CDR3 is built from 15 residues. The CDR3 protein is CASSLSWTGDYGYTF. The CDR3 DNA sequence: TGTGCCAGCAGTTTATCGTGGACAGGTGACTATGGCTACACCTTC.

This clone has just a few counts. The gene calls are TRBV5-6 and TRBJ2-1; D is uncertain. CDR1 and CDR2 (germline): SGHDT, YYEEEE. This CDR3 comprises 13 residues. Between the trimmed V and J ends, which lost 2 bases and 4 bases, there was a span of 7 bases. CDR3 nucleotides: TGTGCCAGCAGCTTAGTACTTTACAATGAGCAGTTCTTC. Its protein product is CASSLVLYNEQFF.